Listed here is a single T cell receptor beta chain. Study processing details: Amplifying reference gene primers gave estimates of nucleated cell counts. Produced via immunoSEQ multiplex PCR; TCRdb's table is partial and in-frame only. The V and J calls and the clone size are those of that table, but D and trimming were determined from the DNA. The repertoire holds over 200,000 clones, with about 83% as singletons. This sample was included in a study of blood T cell repertoires in COVID-19. Study background: The United States, Italy and Spain provided the acute and convalescent COVID-19 samples.

J was trimmed by 0 bases and V by 7 bases; bases with no gene match: 11. CDR3 length equals 18 residues. Germline CDR1 and CDR2: MDHEN and SYDVKM. The sequence was obtained from a woman in her forties who had recovered from COVID-19. The gene calls are TRBV28 and TRBJ2-3, with 12 bases lining up with TRBD2. The material sequenced was PBMCs or T cells enriched from blood (not recorded which). Here the CDR3 reads CASNRGLAGSSSTDTQYF. Here the CDR3 DNA reads TGTGCCAGCAACCGAGGACTAGCGGGAAGTTCTAGCACAGATACGCAGTATTTT.